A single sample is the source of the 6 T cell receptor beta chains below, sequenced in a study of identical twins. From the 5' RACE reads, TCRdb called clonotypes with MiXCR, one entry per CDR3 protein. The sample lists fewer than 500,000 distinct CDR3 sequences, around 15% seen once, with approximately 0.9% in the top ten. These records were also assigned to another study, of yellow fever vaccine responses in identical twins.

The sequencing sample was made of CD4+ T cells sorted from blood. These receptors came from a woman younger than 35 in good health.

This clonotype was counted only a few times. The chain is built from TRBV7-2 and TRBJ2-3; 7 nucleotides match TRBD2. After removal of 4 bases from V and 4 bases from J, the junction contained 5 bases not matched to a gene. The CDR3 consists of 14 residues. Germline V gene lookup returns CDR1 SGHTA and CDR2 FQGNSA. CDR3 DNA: TGTGCCAGCAGCTCTACTAGCGAAGCAGATACGCAGTATTTT. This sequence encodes CASSSTSEADTQYF.

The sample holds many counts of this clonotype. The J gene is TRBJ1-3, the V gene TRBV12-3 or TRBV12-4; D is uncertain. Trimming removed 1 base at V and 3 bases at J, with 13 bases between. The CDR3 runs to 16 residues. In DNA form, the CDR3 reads TGTGCCAGCAGTTTAGAACTGGGAAGAGGTGGAAACACCATATATTTT. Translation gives CASSLELGRGGNTIYF.

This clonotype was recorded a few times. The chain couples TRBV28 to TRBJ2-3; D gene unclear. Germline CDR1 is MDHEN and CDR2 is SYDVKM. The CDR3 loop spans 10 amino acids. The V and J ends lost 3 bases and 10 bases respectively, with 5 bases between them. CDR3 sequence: CASSFGAQYF. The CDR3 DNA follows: TGTGCCAGCAGTTTTGGGGCGCAGTATTTT.

The chain's CDR3 is CSVRTGEAFF. The DNA for the CDR3 is TGCAGCGTTAGGACGGGTGAAGCTTTCTTT. The V gene is TRBV29-1, the J gene TRBJ1-1; no reliable D call. Trimming removed 5 bases from V and 7 bases from J, with 8 bases in between. Per germline, CDR1 SQVTM and CDR2 ANQGSEA. CDR3 length: 10 residues.

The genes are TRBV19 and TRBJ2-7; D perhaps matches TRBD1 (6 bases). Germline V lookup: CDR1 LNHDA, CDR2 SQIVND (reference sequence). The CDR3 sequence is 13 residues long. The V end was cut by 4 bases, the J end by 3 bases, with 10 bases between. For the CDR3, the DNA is TGTGCCAGTAGTACTGGACAGAGCTACGAGCAGTACTTC. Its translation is CASSTGQSYEQYF. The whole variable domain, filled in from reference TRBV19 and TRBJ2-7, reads DGGITQSPKYLFRKEGQNVTLSCEQNLNHDAMYWYRQDPGQGLRLIYYSQIVNDFQKGDIAEGYSVSREKKESFPLTVTSAQKNPTAFYLCASSTGQSYEQYFGPGTRLTVT.

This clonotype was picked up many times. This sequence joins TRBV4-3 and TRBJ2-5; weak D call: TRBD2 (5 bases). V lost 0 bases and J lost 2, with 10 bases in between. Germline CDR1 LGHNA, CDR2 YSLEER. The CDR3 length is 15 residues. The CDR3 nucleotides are TGCGCCAGCAGCCAAGACCTAGCACCACAAGAGACCCAGTACTTC. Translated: CASSQDLAPQETQYF.